This T cell receptor (beta chain) was recorded in a study of cytomegalovirus exposure and HLA in healthy donors. Overall study: Among 398 genotyped donors, roughly 80% fell in the Caucasian-associated ancestry cluster. Whole-study results and caveats: An analysis that came later showed most CMV-associated TCR beta chains appearing HLA-restricted.

The length of the CDR3 is 14 residues. Losses at the gene ends were 8 bases for V and 3 bases for J; bases not matched to a gene: 9. The germline CDR1 and CDR2 sequences are KGHSH and LQKENI. Note on this clone: As yet, its antigen is unknown.

The PCR ran on 60 Vbeta and 13 Jbeta primers. TCRdb's copy holds only in-frame clones and misses some; the assay was immunoSEQ multiplex PCR. This sample's table has 150,000 to 200,000 clones. The sequence came from a man aged 30 to 45 in good health and CMV-seronegative. This chain uses TRBV18 with TRBJ1-2, with 7 positions matching TRBD1. Sequenced sample: PBMCs. In DNA form, the CDR3 reads TGTGCCAGCACTCCCGGGACAGTAGACTATGGCTACACCTTC. This encodes CASTPGTVDYGYTF.